This T cell receptor (beta chain) stems from a study of blood T cell repertoires in COVID-19 (dated by TCRdb to the early 2020s). Concerning the study at large: Collaborator samples came from the United States, Italy and Spain and covered acute and convalescent phases of COVID-19. The material from the prospective study consisted of cDNA or gDNA derived from T cells, B-cell-depleted T cells, or PBMCs. The dataset comprised deeply sampled blood TCRbeta repertoires from subjects exposed to, actively infected with, or recovered from COVID-19. A freely available public database, intended as a resource for researchers studying the immune response to SARS-CoV-2, is where the repertoires were released. The samples were drawn from two sources: the first 160 participants of the ongoing ImmuneRACE study, and over 950 subjects contributed by 6 global collaborators. Sample metadata almost always included a de-identified subject ID, COVID-19 status, age in years and sex. Where HLA class I and class II types were available, the types were taken from metadata supplied by the sample provider, not from assay-based typing.

The collaborating institutions used their own protocols to collect whole blood in K2EDTA tubes. For TCRbeta analysis, collaborator samples were shipped as frozen whole blood, as isolated PBMCs, or as DNA extracted from either sample type. In regard to this clone: No antigen is known for it. Base qualities are not provided; no much larger clone lies one nucleotide away.

TCRbeta CDR3 regions were amplified from genomic DNA using the immunoSEQ Assay, a bias-controlled multiplex PCR. Per the authors' processing: Nucleated cell counts per sample were estimated from amplification of reference gene primers within the assay. To quantify the absolute abundance of each unique TCRbeta CDR3 rearrangement, sequence reads were collapsed and filtered. For each sample, productive Simpson clonality was calculated by taking the square root of Simpson's diversity index across productive rearrangements. TCRdb provides this immuneACCESS table in a form limited to in-frame rearrangements. Some clones are lacking; in checked studies, under half of them reflect an unresolved V gene, and why the rest are absent is not known. V and J calls and clone size are copied from that table; D and trimming were computed from the DNA. The sample data list about 87,000 clones, and roughly 87% of these were observed just once. Around 4.5% of the sample is taken by the ten largest.

The investigation overall reported the following: The amount of clinical and demographic metadata varied by source and participant and was provided uncurated.

Inclusive of the bounding cysteine and phenylalanine, the CDR3 is 13 residues long. Kept here is only the CDR3 DNA, which spans 39 bases and is read in frame from base 1. Relative to germline, V is 3 bases shorter and J is 5 bases shorter, with 9 bases between their ends. From the germline V gene (reference sequence), CDR1 is MNHEY and CDR2 is SMNVEV. The V gene is TRBV27 and the J gene is TRBJ2-3; the D gene assignment is ambiguous. This TCR came from a woman of 80 years or more with acute or convalescent COVID-19. The sequenced material came from peripheral blood. The nucleotide sequence reads as follows: TGTGCCAGCAGTTTGGGCAGGAAAGATACGCAGTATTTT. This yields the protein CASSLGRKDTQYF.